The rows below give T cell receptor beta chains drawn from one sample of a study of T cell clusters in autoimmune cytopenias. No DNA is given; TCRdb re-called the multiplex PCR reads and lists each CDR3 protein once. In all, the sample yields nearly 15,000 distinct CDR3 sequences. These data also featured in a second study, about T cell repertoires in aging, cancer and after chemotherapy.

The sequenced sample consisted of peripheral blood. These TCRs come from a human donor in good health. Both conserved end residues are part of each CDR3. The order of the fields is clone size, J gene, V gene, CDR3 length, CDR3 protein. Rows may omit the clone size; those that give it use once, few, many or a size class.

>-|TRBJ2-7|TRBV30|15
CAYSRGRASTYEQYF
>-|TRBJ2-5|TRBV24-1|13
CATSGRGRATQYF
>-|TRBJ2-5|TRBV6-2/TRBV6-3|11
CASGERTTQYF
>-|TRBJ1-2|TRBV6-5|12
CATKLKGYGYTF
>medium-sized|TRBJ2-7|TRBV11-3|15
CASSFGQLAGYEQYF
>-|TRBJ2-7|TRBV19|19
CASSIPYGLAGGTPYEQYF
>-|TRBJ1-2|TRBV29-1|14
CSVDLSFGSGGYTF
>-|TRBJ2-3|TRBV19|16
CASSMAAGLRTDTQYF
>-|TRBJ2-3|TRBV12-3/TRBV12-4|12
CASSFLQNTQYF
>-|TRBJ2-3|TRBV18|14
CASSPLAATDTQYF
>-|TRBJ2-3|TRBV10-3|14
CAIGLGAGADTQYF
>medium-sized|TRBJ2-3|TRBV19|15
CASSKLAGGADTQYF
>-|TRBJ2-4|TRBV13|14
CASSPRTGASIQYF
>-|TRBJ2-4|TRBV6-6|13
CASMSLAKNIQYF
>-|TRBJ1-2|TRBV12-3/TRBV12-4|14
CASSLSSFGDGYTF
>-|TRBJ2-6|TRBV6-6|18
CASSTLGGAGSGANVLTF
>-|TRBJ2-1|TRBV7-4|14
CASSLVVPLVEQFF
>-|TRBJ2-7|TRBV30|13
CAWSVRSSWEQYF
>-|TRBJ2-1|TRBV6-1|13
CAAGTSGRNEQFF
>-|TRBJ2-1|TRBV30|13
CAWRLAGTNEQFF
>-|TRBJ2-3|TRBV29-1|17
CSVVWTSGRSVIDTQYF
>-|TRBJ1-5|TRBV12-3/TRBV12-4|13
CASSLSRAQPQHF
>-|TRBJ1-4|TRBV18|14
CASSPYLGGEKLFF
>-|TRBJ1-1|TRBV6-8|14
CASKTSALNTEAFF
>-|TRBJ2-5|TRBV12-3/TRBV12-4|15
CASSEGFGIQETQYF
>-|TRBJ2-5|TRBV12-3/TRBV12-4|17
CASTLGSSGRAGETQYF
>-|TRBJ1-1|TRBV7-6|13
CASSLMSGTEAFF
>-|TRBJ2-3|TRBV27|12
CASSLAPDTQYF
>-|TRBJ2-2|TRBV18|14
CASSPRESTGELFF
>-|TRBJ1-1|TRBV29-1|12
CSVDYEEGSAFF
>medium-sized|TRBJ2-3|TRBV11-3|13
CATGGTPTDTQYF
>-|TRBJ1-2|TRBV6-5|14
CASSKQGLNYGYTF
>-|TRBJ1-2|TRBV19|14
CASSLLGGDYGYTF
>-|TRBJ2-1|TRBV6-5|16
CASSYSGGAVYNEQFF
>-|TRBJ1-4|TRBV12-3/TRBV12-4|15
CASSSDAAIAEKLFF
>-|TRBJ2-1|TRBV19|14
CASSIGLAENEQFF